Listed below are T cell receptor beta chains from one sample, sequenced in a study of OX40 agonist ivuxolimab in advanced cancers. Measured with immunoSEQ multiplex PCR; TCRdb has only the in-frame clones, and not every one. The table records approximately 70,000 clones, around four fifths of them present only once. This sample comprised CD4+ or CD8+ T cells sorted from blood, obtained in a trial of the OX40 agonist ivuxolimab. All receptors come from an adult with an advanced solid tumor such as melanoma, head and neck, liver or kidney cancer. Each CDR3 is given with its conserved first and last residue. Each record gives: clone size, V gene, D gene, J gene, CDR3 DNA, CDR3 protein. D genes are given only for firm matches. Not all rows give a size; the values are once, few, many and, for expanded clones, a class.

NA	TRBV18	NA	TRBJ1-5	TGTGCCAGCTCGGCATCAGTAAATAGCAATCAGCCCCAGCATTTT	CASSASVNSNQPQHF
NA	TRBV30	NA	TRBJ2-7	TGTGCCTCTTGGGCTTGGCAGGGTGTGGGGGAGCAGTACTTC	CASWAWQGVGEQYF
NA	TRBV19	NA	TRBJ2-1	TGTGCCAGTAGGGACGCTGCGCCTTACAATGAGCAGTTCTTC	CASRDAAPYNEQFF
NA	TRBV28	TRBD2	TRBJ2-3	TGTGCCAGCAGTGCACTAGCGGGGGGACACACAGATACGCAGTATTTT	CASSALAGGHTDTQYF
NA	TRBV7-8	NA	TRBJ1-1	TGTGCCAGCAGCTTAGGTTGGGTCACTGAAGCTTTCTTT	CASSLGWVTEAFF
NA	TRBV6-1	NA	TRBJ1-5	TGTGCCAGCAGTGATGGGGGTGGCGGCAATCAGCCCCAGCATTTT	CASSDGGGGNQPQHF
NA	TRBV5-1	TRBD2	TRBJ2-2	TGCGCCAGCAGCCCCGGGACTAGCGTGGCCGGGGAGCTGTTTTTT	CASSPGTSVAGELFF
NA	TRBV11-2	NA	TRBJ2-1	TGTGCCAGCAGCTTACGGGCAGACTCCTCCTACAATGAGCAGTTCTTC	CASSLRADSSYNEQFF
NA	TRBV5-1	TRBD1	TRBJ2-5	TGCGCCAGCAGCTGGGGACAGGGAACGCAAGAGACCCAGTACTTC	CASSWGQGTQETQYF
few	TRBV30	NA	TRBJ1-4	TGTGCCTGGAGTGTAGAGGGTTCTTTTGAAAAACTGTTTTTT	CAWSVEGSFEKLFF
NA	TRBV30	TRBD1	TRBJ1-2	TGTGCCTCTAGAGGGGACAGTGAGGGCTACACCTTC	CASRGDSEGYTF
NA	TRBV28	NA	TRBJ1-1	TGTGCCAGCAGTTTCGAGGCCCGGCTTACGAACACTGAAGCTTTCTTT	CASSFEARLTNTEAFF
NA	TRBV28	NA	TRBJ1-5	TGTGCCAGCAGTCCCCACGGGAGCAATCAGCCCCAGCATTTT	CASSPHGSNQPQHF
NA	TRBV5-6	NA	TRBJ1-6	TGTGCCAGCAGCTCCGTTGTAGGGTTTAATTCACCCCTCCACTTT	CASSSVVGFNSPLHF
NA	TRBV5-1	NA	TRBJ2-7	TGCGCCAGCAGCCCCCCAGGCAGCAGGACCCTTTACGAGCAGTACTTC	CASSPPGSRTLYEQYF
NA	TRBV30	NA	TRBJ1-4	TGTGCCTGGAGTAATTGGATCCCTAATGAAAAACTGTTTTTT	CAWSNWIPNEKLFF
NA	TRBV4-3	NA	TRBJ1-1	TGCGCCAGCAGCCAAGAAAGGTATGGCACTGAAGCTTTCTTT	CASSQERYGTEAFF
NA	TRBV6-5	NA	TRBJ2-3	TGTGCCAGCAGTTCAAGATCTCATACGCAGTATTTT	CASSSRSHTQYF
NA	TRBV12-5	TRBD1	TRBJ1-1	TGTGCTAGTGGGTGGGAGGGACAGTACACTGAAGCTTTCTTT	CASGWEGQYTEAFF
once	TRBV6-6	TRBD1	TRBJ2-6	TGTGCCAGCAGTCTACAGGGGAGCTCTGGGGCCAACGTCCTGACTTTC	CASSLQGSSGANVLTF
NA	TRBV19	NA	TRBJ2-7	TGTGCCAGTAGTAAGACGGGGGATTTTTACGAGCAGTACTTC	CASSKTGDFYEQYF
once	TRBV28	NA	TRBJ2-2	TGTGCCAGCAGTCTGGGACATAAGGCCGGGGAGCTGTTTTTT	CASSLGHKAGELFF
NA	TRBV7-9	TRBD1	TRBJ2-1	TGTGCCAGCAGCCCTCCGGGACAGGCTCTGAACAATGAGCAGTTCTTC	CASSPPGQALNNEQFF
NA	TRBV4-1	NA	TRBJ2-1	TGCGCCAGCAGCCAAGATGCCGCAAGCTCCTACAATGAGCAGTTCTTC	CASSQDAASSYNEQFF
NA	TRBV19	NA	TRBJ2-3	TGTGCCAGTAGTGAACTAGCAGATACGCAGTATTTT	CASSELADTQYF